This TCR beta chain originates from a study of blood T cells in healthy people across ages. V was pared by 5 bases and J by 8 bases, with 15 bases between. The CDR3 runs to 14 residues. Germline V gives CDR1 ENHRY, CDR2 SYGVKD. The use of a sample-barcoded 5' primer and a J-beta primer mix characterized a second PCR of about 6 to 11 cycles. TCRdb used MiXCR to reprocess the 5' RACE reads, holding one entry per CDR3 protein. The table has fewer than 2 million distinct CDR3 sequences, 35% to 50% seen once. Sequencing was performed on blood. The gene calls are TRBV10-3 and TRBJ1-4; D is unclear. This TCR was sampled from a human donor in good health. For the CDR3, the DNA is TGTGCCATCAGTTTGGACGGTTCGGGGGAAAAACTGTTTTTT. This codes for CAISLDGSGEKLFF.